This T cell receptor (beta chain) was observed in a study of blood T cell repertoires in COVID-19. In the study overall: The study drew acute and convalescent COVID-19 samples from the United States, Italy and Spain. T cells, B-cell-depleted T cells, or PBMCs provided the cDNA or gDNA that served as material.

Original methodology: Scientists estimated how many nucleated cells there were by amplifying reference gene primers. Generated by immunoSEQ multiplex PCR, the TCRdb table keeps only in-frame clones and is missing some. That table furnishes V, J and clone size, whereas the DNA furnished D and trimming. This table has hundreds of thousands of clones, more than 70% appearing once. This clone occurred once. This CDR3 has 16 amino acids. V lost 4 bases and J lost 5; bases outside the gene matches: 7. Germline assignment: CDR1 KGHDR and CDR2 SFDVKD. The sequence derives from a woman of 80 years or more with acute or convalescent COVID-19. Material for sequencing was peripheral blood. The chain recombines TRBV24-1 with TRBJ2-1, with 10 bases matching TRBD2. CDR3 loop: CATSEGAGGRHNEQFF. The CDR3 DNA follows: TGTGCCACCAGTGAGGGAGCGGGGGGGCGTCACAATGAGCAGTTCTTC.